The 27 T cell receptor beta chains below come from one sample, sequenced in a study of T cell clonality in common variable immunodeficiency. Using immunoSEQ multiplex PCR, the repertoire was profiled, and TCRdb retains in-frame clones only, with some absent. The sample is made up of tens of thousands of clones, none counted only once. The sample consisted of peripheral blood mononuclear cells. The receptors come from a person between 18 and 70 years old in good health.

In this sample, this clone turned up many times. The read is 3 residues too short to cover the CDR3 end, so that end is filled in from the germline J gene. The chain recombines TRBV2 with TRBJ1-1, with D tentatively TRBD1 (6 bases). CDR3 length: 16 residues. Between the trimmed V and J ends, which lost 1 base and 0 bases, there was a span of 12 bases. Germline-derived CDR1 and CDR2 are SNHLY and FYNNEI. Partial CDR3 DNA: TGTGCCAGCAGTGAAGGTCGAAGGACAGTGAACACTGAA. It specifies CASSEGRRTVNTE. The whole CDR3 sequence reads CASSEGRRTVNTEAFF.

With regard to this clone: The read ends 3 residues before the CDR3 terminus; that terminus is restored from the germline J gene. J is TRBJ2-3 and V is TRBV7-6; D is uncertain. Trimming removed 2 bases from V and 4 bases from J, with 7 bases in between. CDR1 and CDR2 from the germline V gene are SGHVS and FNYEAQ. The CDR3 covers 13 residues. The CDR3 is CASSLSEPDTQYF. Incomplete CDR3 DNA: TGTGCCAGCAGCTTAAGTGAGCCAGATACG.

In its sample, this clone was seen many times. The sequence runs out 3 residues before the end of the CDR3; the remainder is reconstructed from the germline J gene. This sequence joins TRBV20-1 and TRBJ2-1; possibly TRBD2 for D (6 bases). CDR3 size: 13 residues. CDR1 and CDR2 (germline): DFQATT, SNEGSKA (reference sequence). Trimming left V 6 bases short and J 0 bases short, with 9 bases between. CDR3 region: CSAAGSSYNEQFF. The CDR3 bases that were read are TGCAGTGCGGCGGGGAGCTCCTACAATGAG.

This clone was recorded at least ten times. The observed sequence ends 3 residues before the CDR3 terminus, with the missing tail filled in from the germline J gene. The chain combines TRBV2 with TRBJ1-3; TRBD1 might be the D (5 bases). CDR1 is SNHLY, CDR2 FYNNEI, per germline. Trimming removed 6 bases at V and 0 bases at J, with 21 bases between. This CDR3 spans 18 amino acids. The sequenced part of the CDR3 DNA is TGTGCCAGCAGCGCCCTAATCCCAACAGGCTTCTCTGGAAACACC. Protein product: CASSALIPTGFSGNT. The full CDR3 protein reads CASSALIPTGFSGNTIYF.

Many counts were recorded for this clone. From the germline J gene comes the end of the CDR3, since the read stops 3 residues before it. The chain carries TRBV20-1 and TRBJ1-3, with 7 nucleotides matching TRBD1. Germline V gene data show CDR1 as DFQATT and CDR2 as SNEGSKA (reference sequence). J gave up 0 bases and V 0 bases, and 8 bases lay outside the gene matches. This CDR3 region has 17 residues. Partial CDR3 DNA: TGCAGTGCTAGAGAAATGGGGACAGTGAACTCTGGAAACACC. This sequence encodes CSAREMGTVNSGNT. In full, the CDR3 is CSAREMGTVNSGNTIYF.

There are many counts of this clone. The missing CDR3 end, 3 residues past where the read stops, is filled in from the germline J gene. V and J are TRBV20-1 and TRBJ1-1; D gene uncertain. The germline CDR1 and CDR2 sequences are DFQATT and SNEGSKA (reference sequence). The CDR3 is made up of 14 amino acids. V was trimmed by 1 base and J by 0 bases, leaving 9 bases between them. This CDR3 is CSARGEGMNTEAFF. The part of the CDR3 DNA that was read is TGCAGTGCTAGAGGCGAGGGTATGAACACTGAA.

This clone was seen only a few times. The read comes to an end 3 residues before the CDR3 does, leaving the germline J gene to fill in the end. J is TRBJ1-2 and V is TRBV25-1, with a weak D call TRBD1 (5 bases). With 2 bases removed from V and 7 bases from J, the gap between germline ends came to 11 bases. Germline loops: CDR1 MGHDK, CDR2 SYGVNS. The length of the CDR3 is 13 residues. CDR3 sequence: CASSEPGGSGYTF. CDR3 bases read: TGTGCCAGCAGTGAACCCGGGGGTAGTGGC.

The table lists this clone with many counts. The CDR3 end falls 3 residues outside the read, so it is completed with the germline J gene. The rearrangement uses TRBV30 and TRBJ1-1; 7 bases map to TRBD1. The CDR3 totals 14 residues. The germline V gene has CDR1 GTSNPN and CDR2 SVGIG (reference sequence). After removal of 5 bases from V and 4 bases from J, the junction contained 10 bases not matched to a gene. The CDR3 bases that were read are TGTGCCTGGGGGGACAGTACTGTGGGCACTGAA. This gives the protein CAWGDSTVGTE. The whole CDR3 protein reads CAWGDSTVGTEAFF.

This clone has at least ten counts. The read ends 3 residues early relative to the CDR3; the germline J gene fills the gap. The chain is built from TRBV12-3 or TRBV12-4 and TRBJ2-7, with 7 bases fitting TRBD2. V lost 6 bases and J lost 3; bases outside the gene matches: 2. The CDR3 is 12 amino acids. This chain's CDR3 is CASSPGGYEQYF. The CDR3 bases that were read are TGTGCCAGCAGCCCGGGGGGCTACGAG.

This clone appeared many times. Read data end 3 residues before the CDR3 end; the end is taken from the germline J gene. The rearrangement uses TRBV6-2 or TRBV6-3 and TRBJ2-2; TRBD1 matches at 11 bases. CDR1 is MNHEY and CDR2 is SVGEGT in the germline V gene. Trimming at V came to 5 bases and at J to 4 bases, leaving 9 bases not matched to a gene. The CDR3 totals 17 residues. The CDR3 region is CASSQQDRGRGTGELFF. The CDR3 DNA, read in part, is TGTGCCAGCAGTCAACAGGACAGGGGGCGCGGCACCGGGGAG.

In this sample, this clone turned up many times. CDR3 bases read: TGCGCCAGCAGCCCCGCTGGGGCGCCGACCTACGAG. Its translation is CASSPAGAPTYE. The CDR3, in full, reads CASSPAGAPTYEQYF. V usage is TRBV5-1 and J usage is TRBJ2-7; D may be TRBD1 (5 bases). Read sequence stops 3 residues before the CDR3 end, and the germline J gene provides the missing end. The germline V gene has CDR1 SGHRS and CDR2 YFSETQ. The CDR3 contains 15 residues. V lost 4 bases, J lost 2 bases, and 16 bases lay in between.

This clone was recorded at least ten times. The sequenced part of the CDR3 DNA is TGTGCCAGTAGTACCGGGGGTACCGGGGAG. Translating gives CASSTGGTGE. The full CDR3 reads CASSTGGTGELFF. This chain connects TRBV19 to TRBJ2-2; maybe TRBD2 (6 bases). The read ends 3 residues before the CDR3 terminus; that terminus is restored from the germline J gene. In germline, CDR1 is LNHDA, CDR2 SQIVND (reference sequence). V lost 4 bases and J lost 5, with 8 bases in between. The length of the CDR3 is 13 residues.

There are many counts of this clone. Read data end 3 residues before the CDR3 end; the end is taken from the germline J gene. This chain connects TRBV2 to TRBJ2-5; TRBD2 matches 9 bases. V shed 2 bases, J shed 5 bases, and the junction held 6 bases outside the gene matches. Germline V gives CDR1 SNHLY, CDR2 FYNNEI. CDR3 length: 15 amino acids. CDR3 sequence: CASSELGGGAETQYF. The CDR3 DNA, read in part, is TGTGCCAGCAGTGAATTGGGCGGGGGGGCCGAGACC.

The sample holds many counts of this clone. The CDR3 bases that were read are TGTGCCAGCAGATTTAGCGGGGCGACCCAAGAGACC. Amino acid sequence: CASRFSGATQET. In full, the CDR3 reads CASRFSGATQETQYF. The chain carries TRBV7-2 and TRBJ2-5; 8 nucleotides line up with TRBD2. The read terminates 3 residues before the CDR3 end, so the remaining end is supplied by the germline J gene. The V segment lost 6 bases and the J segment 1 base; nucleotides outside the gene matches: 7. Germline loops: CDR1 SGHTA, CDR2 FQGNSA. The CDR3 totals 15 residues. Full variable domain (rest looked up from reference TRBV7-2 and TRBJ2-5): GAGVSQSPSNKVTEKGKDVELRCDPISGHTALYWYRQSLGQGLEFLIYFQGNSAPDKSGLPSDRFSAERTGGSVSTLTIQRTQQEDSAVYLCASRFSGATQETQYFGPGTRLLVL.

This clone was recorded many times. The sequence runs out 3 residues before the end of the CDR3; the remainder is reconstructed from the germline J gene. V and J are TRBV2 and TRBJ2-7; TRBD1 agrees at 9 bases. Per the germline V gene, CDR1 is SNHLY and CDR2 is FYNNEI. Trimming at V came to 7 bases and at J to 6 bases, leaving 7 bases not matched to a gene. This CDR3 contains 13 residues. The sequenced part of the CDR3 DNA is TGTGCCAGCACGGGACAGGGCATAGGCGAG. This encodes CASTGQGIGE. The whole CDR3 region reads CASTGQGIGEQYF. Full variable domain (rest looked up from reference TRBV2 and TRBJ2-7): EPEVTQTPSHQVTQMGQEVILRCVPISNHLYFYWYRQILGQKVEFLVSFYNNEISEKSEIFDDQFSVERPDGSNFTLKIRSTKLEDSAMYFCASTGQGIGEQYFGPGTRLTVT.

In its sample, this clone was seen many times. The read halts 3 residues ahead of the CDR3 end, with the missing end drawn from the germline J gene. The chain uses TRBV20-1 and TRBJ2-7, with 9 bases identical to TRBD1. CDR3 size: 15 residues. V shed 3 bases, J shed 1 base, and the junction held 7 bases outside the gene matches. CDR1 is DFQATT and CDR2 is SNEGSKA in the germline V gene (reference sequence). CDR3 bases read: TGCAGTGCTAGGAACTCCGGGACAGGGTCCTACGAG. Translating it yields CSARNSGTGSYE. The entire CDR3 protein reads CSARNSGTGSYEQYF.

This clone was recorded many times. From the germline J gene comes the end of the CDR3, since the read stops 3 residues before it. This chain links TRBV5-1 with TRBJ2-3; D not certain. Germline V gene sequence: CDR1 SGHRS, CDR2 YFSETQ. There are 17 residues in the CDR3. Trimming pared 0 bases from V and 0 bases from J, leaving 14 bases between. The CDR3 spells CASSLEPRSTSTDTQYF. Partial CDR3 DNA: TGCGCCAGCAGCTTGGAGCCGAGATCAACTAGCACAGATACG.

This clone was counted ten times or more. CDR3: CASSLPGVTGELFF. Incomplete CDR3 DNA: TGTGCCAGCAGCCTCCCCGGGGTCACCGGGGAG. The rearrangement joins TRBV7-9 to TRBJ2-2; possibly TRBD2 for D (5 bases). The CDR3 end lies 3 residues beyond the end of the read and is filled in from the germline J gene. Germline V CDR1 and CDR2: SEHNR, FQNEAQ (reference sequence). Trimming took off 5 bases at V and 4 bases at J, with 11 bases between the two ends. There are 14 residues in the CDR3.

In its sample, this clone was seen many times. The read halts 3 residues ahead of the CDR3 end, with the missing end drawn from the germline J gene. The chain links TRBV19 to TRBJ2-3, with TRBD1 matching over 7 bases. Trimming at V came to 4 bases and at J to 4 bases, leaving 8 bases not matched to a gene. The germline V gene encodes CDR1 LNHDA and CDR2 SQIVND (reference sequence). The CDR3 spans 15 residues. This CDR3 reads CASSTRQGRADTQYF. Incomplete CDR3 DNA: TGTGCCAGTAGTACCCGACAGGGCCGGGCAGATACG. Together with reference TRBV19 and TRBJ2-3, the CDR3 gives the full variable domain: DGGITQSPKYLFRKEGQNVTLSCEQNLNHDAMYWYRQDPGQGLRLIYYSQIVNDFQKGDIAEGYSVSREKKESFPLTVTSAQKNPTAFYLCASSTRQGRADTQYFGPGTRLTVL.

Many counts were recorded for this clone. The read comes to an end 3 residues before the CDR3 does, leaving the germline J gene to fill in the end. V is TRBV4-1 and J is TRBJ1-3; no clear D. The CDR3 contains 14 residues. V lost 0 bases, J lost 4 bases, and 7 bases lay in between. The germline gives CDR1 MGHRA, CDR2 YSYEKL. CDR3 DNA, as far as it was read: TGCGCCAGCAGCCAAGATCGGGTGGGAAACACC. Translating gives CASSQDRVGNT. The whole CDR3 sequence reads CASSQDRVGNTIYF.

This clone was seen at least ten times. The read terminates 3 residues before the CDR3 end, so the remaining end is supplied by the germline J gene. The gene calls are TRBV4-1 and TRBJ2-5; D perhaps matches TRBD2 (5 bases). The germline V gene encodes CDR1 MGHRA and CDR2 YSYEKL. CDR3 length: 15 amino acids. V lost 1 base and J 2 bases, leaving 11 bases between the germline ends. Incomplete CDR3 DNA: TGCGCCAGCAGCCAAGTTCCGGGGTTTCAAGAGACC. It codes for CASSQVPGFQET. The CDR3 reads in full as CASSQVPGFQETQYF.

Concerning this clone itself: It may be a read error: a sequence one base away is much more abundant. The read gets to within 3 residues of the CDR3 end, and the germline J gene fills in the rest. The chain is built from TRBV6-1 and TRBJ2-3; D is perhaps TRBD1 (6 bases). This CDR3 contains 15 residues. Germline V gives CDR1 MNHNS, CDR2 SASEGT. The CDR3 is CASSEDQGSNQPQYF. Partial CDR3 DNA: TGTGCCAGCAGTGAAGATCAGGGGAGCAATCAGCCG.

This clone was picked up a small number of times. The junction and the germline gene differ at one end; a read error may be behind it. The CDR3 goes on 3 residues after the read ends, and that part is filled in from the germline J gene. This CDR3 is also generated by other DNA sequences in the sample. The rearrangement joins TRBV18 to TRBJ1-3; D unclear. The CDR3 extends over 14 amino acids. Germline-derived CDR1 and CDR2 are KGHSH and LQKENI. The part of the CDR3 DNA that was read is TGTGCCAGCTCAGAGGCGGCGGCTGGAAACACG. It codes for CASSEAAAGNT. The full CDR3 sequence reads CASSEAAAGNTIYF. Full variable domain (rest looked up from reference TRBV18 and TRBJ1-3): NAGVMQNPRHLVRRRGQEARLRCSPMKGHSHVYWYRQLPEEGLKFMVYLQKENIIDESGMPKERFSAEFPKEGPSILRIQQVVRGDSAAYFCASSEAAAGNTIYFGEGSWLTVV.

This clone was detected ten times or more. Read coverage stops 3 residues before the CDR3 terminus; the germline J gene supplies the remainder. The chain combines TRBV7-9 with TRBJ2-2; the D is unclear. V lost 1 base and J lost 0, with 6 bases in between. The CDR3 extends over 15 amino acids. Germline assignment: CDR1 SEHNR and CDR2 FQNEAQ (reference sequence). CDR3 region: CASSLGGANTGELFF. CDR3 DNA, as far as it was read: TGTGCCAGCAGCTTAGGCGGCGCGAACACCGGGGAG.

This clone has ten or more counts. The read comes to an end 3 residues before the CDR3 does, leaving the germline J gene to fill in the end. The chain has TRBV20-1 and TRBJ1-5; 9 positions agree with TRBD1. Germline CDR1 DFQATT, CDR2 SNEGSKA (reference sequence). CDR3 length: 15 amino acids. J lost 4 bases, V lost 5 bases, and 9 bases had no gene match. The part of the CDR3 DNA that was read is TGCAGTGCTGGAATAGGACAGGGGCGGAATCAGCCC. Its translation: CSAGIGQGRNQP. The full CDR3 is CSAGIGQGRNQPQHF.

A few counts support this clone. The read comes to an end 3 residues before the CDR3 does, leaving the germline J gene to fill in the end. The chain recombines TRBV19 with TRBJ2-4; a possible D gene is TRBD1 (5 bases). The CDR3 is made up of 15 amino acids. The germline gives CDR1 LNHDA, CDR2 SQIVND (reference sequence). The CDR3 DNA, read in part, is TGTGCCAGTAGTTACGCAGGGAACGTGAACTATGGT. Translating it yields CASSYAGNVNYG. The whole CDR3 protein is CASSYAGNVNYGQYF. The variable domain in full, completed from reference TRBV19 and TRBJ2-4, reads DGGITQSPKYLFRKEGQNVTLSCEQNLNHDAMYWYRQDPGQGLRLIYYSQIVNDFQKGDIAEGYSVSREKKESFPLTVTSAQKNPTAFYLCASSYAGNVNYGQYFGAGTRLSVL.

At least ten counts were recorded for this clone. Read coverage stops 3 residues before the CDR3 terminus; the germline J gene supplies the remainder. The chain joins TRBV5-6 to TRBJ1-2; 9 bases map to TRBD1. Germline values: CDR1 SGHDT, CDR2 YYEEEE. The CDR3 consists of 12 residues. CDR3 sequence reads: CASSWDRDGYTF. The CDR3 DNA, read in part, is TGTGCCAGCAGCTGGGACAGGGACGGC.